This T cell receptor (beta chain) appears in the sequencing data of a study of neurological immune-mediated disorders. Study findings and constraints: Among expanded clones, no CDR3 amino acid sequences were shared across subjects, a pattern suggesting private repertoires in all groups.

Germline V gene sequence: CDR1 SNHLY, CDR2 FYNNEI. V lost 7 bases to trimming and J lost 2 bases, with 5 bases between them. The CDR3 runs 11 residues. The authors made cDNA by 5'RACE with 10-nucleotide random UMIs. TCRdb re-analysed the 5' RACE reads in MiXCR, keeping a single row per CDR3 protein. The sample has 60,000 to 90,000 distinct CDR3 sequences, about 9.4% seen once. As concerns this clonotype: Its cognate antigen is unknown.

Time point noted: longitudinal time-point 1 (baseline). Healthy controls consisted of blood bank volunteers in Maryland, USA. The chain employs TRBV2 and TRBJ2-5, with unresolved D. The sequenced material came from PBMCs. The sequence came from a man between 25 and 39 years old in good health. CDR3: CASTLQETQYF. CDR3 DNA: TGTGCCAGCACCCTTCAAGAGACCCAGTACTTC.